This TCR beta chain was sequenced in a study of T cell responses to AZD1222 COVID-19 vaccine. V dropped 7 bases and J dropped 0; count of bases not matched to a gene: 3. The CDR3 spans 13 residues. Germline assignment: CDR1 LGHDT and CDR2 YNNKEL (reference sequence). Pooled together were second doses at about 4 or about 12 weeks. Assay used: immunoSEQ multiplex PCR; TCRdb lists only in-frame clones, some missing. The table records roughly 14,000 clones, about 88% of them present only once. With respect to this clone: Its antigen remains unidentified.

Overall study findings and caveats: No repertoire was sampled before or during the peak T cell response, only after it. The sample set comprised mostly white British donors with more females, and clonal diversity was possibly underestimated.

The sample here was peripheral blood, taken 28 days after the second AZD1222 dose. V usage is TRBV3-1 (or the pseudogene TRBV3-2) and J usage is TRBJ2-7; 7 bases agree with TRBD1. The sequence was collected from an adult who received the AZD1222 COVID-19 vaccine. The DNA of the CDR3 is TGTGCCAGCAATTACAGGGGCTCCTACGAGCAGTACTTC. Its protein is CASNYRGSYEQYF.